The 8 T cell receptor beta chains given below trace back to one sample, sequenced in a study of shared clonotypes between healthy human individuals. CD45RO-negative, CCR7-positively selected cells formed the naive CD8 fraction, excluding terminally differentiated effector memory CD45RA+ cells. This table comes from immunoSEQ multiplex PCR, and its TCRdb copy is limited to in-frame clones, with some not included. The sample includes millions of clones, 85% to 95% of them seen just once. Sequencing input: naive CD8+ T cells from PBMCs. The receptors shown here come from a man younger than 30 in good health. Some clones in this sample may be carry-over from other donors' samples.

This chain uses TRBV7-9 with TRBJ2-5; a weak D match, TRBD2 (7 bases). Trimming cost V 5 bases and J 4 bases, with 17 bases left between them. Germline V gives CDR1 SEHNR, CDR2 FQNEAQ (reference sequence). CDR3 length: 15 residues. The CDR3 spells CASSPRGAFRETQYF. The CDR3 nucleotides are TGTGCCAGCAGCCCCCGGGGGGCCTTCCGAGAGACCCAGTACTTC.

Points on this clone: Sequence at one end of the junction differs from germline and may be a read error. The rearrangement uses TRBV19 and TRBJ1-1; D is possibly TRBD1 (5 bases). The CDR3 length is 13 residues. Germline V gene lookup returns CDR1 LNHDA and CDR2 SQIVND (reference sequence). The DNA for the CDR3 is TGTGCCAGTAATATAGGGGAGCCGAATGAAGCTTTCTTT. It codes for CASNIGEPNEAFF. Combining the CDR3 with reference TRBV19 and TRBJ1-1 gives the whole variable domain DGGITQSPKYLFRKEGQNVTLSCEQNLNHDAMYWYRQDPGQGLRLIYYSQIVNDFQKGDIAEGYSVSREKKESFPLTVTSAQKNPTAFYLCASNIGEPNEAFFGQGTRLTVV.

The rearrangement uses TRBV6-1 and TRBJ2-1; maybe TRBD2 (5 bases). CDR1 and CDR2 from the germline V gene are MNHNS and SASEGT. This CDR3 spans 13 amino acids. Between the trimmed V and J ends, which lost 2 bases and 9 bases, there was a span of 11 bases. This CDR3 reads CASSEMKAVEQFF. For the CDR3, the DNA is TGTGCCAGCAGTGAAATGAAAGCGGTTGAGCAGTTCTTC.

This chain uses TRBV6-6 with TRBJ2-1; D not resolved. The CDR3 has 15 residues. CDR1 and CDR2 from the germline V gene are MNHNY and SVGAGI (reference sequence). V lost 10 bases and J 0 bases, leaving 16 bases between the germline ends. The CDR3 nucleotides read TGTGCCACCCATCCCTTTTTGAGCTCCTACAATGAGCAGTTCTTC. The encoded protein is CATHPFLSSYNEQFF.

As for this clone: A read error may produce the germline difference seen at one junction end. The rearrangement links TRBV5-1 to TRBJ1-3; D unresolved. Germline assignment: CDR1 SGHRS and CDR2 YFSETQ. This CDR3 contains 15 residues. This CDR3 reads CASRLGGLSGNTIYF. Written as DNA, the CDR3 is TGCGCCAGCAGGTTGGGAGGGCTCTCTGGAAACACCATATATTTT. The full variable domain, in which reference TRBV5-1 and TRBJ1-3 provide the parts outside the CDR3, is KAGVTQTPRYLIKTRGQQVTLSCSPISGHRSVSWYQQTPGQGLQFLFEYFSETQRNKGNFPGRFSGRQFSNSRSEMNVSTLELGDSALYLCASRLGGLSGNTIYFGEGSWLTVV.

V and J are TRBV9 and TRBJ2-2; perhaps TRBD2 as D (5 bases). V was cut by 0 bases and J by 2 bases, with 8 bases left in between. The CDR3 consists of 15 residues. Germline CDR1 is SGDLS and CDR2 is YYNGEE. This CDR3 is CASSVDLANTGELFF. DNA for the CDR3: TGTGCCAGCAGCGTAGACCTAGCTAACACCGGGGAGCTGTTTTTT.

The J gene is TRBJ2-7, the V gene TRBV9, with 10 positions matching TRBD1. In germline, CDR1 is SGDLS, CDR2 YYNGEE. V dropped 3 bases and J dropped 6; count of bases not matched to a gene: 3. This CDR3 region has 13 residues. The CDR3 loop reads CASSADRGSEQYF. CDR3 sequence (DNA): TGTGCCAGCAGCGCGGACAGGGGGTCCGAGCAGTACTTC.

The chain couples TRBV9 to TRBJ1-1, with D unresolved. Germline-derived CDR1 and CDR2 are SGDLS and YYNGEE. The CDR3 has 14 amino acids. The ends were cut back, 4 bases at V and 2 bases at J, with 12 bases in the middle. CDR3 in DNA: TGTGCCAGCAGCACCACCGGGAAAAACACTGAAGCTTTCTTT. Its protein is CASSTTGKNTEAFF. Variable domain in full (rest from reference TRBV9 and TRBJ1-1): DSGVTQTPKHLITATGQRVTLRCSPRSGDLSVYWYQQSLDQGLQFLIQYYNGEERAKGNILERFSAQQFPDLHSELNLSSLELGDSALYFCASSTTGKNTEAFFGQGTRLTVV.